Listed here are 10 T cell receptor beta chains from one sample, sequenced in a study of cytomegalovirus exposure and HLA in healthy donors. TCRdb keeps only in-frame clones here, not all; method: immunoSEQ multiplex PCR. This sample has 100,000 to 150,000 clones, with 88% found just once. The specimen sequenced was PBMCs. These receptors originate from a man aged 25 to 40 in good health and CMV-seronegative.

The chain employs TRBV9 and TRBJ2-3; 9 positions match TRBD2. The ends lost 0 bases at V and 2 bases at J; junction bases unmatched: 7. Germline V CDR1 and CDR2: SGDLS, YYNGEE. This CDR3 contains 17 residues. CDR3 sequence reads: CASSVDPSGTHTDTQYF. CDR3 coding DNA: TGTGCCAGCAGCGTAGATCCTAGCGGGACCCACACAGATACGCAGTATTTT.

The CDR3, as DNA: TGCAGGGGCAAAGACACTGAAGCTTTCTTT. This encodes CRGKDTEAFF. The V and J genes are TRBV20-1 and TRBJ1-1; D ambiguous. Per germline, CDR1 DFQATT and CDR2 SNEGSKA (reference sequence). The CDR3 loop spans 10 amino acids.

This clone was counted a single time. In nucleotides, the CDR3 is TGTGCCAGCAGCTTAAACCCCCAGGGTACCTTC. Translating gives CASSLNPQGTF. This rearrangement joins TRBV7-2 to TRBJ1-2, with D tentatively TRBD1 (5 bases). The germline gives CDR1 SGHTA, CDR2 FQGNSA. The length of the CDR3 is 11 residues. Trimming took 2 bases from V and 14 from J, leaving 12 bases between them.

The chain links TRBV9 to TRBJ1-2, with D uncertain. CDR1 and CDR2 from the germline V gene are SGDLS and YYNGEE. Trimming shortened V by 0 bases and J by 7 bases, and 13 bases separated the two germline ends. The CDR3 consists of 14 residues. CDR3 bases: TGTGCCAGCAGCGTAGCAATCTACGGTCCTGGCTACACCTTC. Its protein is CASSVAIYGPGYTF.

The chain has TRBV7-9 and TRBJ2-7, with 7 bases that match TRBD2. With 1 base clipped from V and 0 bases from J, the junction kept 3 bases outside the gene matches. Germline V lookup: CDR1 SEHNR, CDR2 FQNEAQ (reference sequence). CDR3 length equals 15 residues. The CDR3 DNA reads TGTGCCAGCAGCTTAGACGGCGGGAGCTCCTACGAGCAGTACTTC. Translated, it gives CASSLDGGSSYEQYF.

Regarding this clone: The identical CDR3 is also encoded by other nucleotide sequences in the sample. The chain couples TRBV18 to TRBJ2-5, with D possibly being TRBD2 (5 bases). The germline V gene encodes CDR1 KGHSH and CDR2 LQKENI. Trimming stripped 3 bases from V and 2 bases from J, with 7 bases between. The CDR3 has 13 residues. CDR3 amino acids: CASSPGVQETQYF. The CDR3 nucleotides read TGTGCCAGCTCACCGGGAGTACAAGAGACCCAGTACTTC.

This clone has just one count. This sequence joins TRBV5-1 and TRBJ2-5; D gene unclear. The CDR3 has 14 residues. The ends were cut back, 1 base at V and 0 bases at J, with 7 bases in the middle. Looked up from germline, CDR1 is SGHRS and CDR2 is YFSETQ. The CDR3 reads CASSLLADQETQYF. The DNA of the CDR3 is TGCGCCAGCAGCTTGCTTGCGGACCAAGAGACCCAGTACTTC.

The J gene is TRBJ2-2, the V gene TRBV5-4, with a tentative D call TRBD1 (6 bases). This CDR3 spans 15 amino acids. The germline V gene has CDR1 SGHNT and CDR2 YYREEE (reference sequence). The V and J ends lost 2 bases and 4 bases respectively, with 12 bases between them. In nucleotides, the CDR3 is TGTGCCAGCAGCTTTTCCAGGGGTTTCACCGGGGAGCTGTTTTTT. As protein: CASSFSRGFTGELFF.

This rearrangement joins TRBV19 to TRBJ1-1; D gene unclear. The CDR3 length is 12 residues. Trimming removed 6 bases at V and 1 base at J, with 6 bases between. Germline values: CDR1 LNHDA, CDR2 SQIVND (reference sequence). The CDR3 nucleotides are TGTGCCAGTAGGGGCCCGAACACTGAAGCTTTCTTT. Translation: CASRGPNTEAFF.

The V call is TRBV5-1, the J call TRBJ1-2; TRBD1 aligns across 7 bases. The CDR3 is 16 amino acids. Looked up from germline, CDR1 is SGHRS and CDR2 is YFSETQ. V lost 1 base and J lost 7; bases outside the gene matches: 13. This chain's CDR3 is CASSLNLGGQGGGYTF. The CDR3 bases are TGCGCCAGCAGCTTGAATCTCGGCGGTCAGGGGGGTGGCTACACCTTC.